This is a list of T cell receptor beta chains from one sample in a study of T cells in Graves' hyperthyroidism and ophthalmopathy. In TCRdb, the multiplex PCR reads were re-called with MiXCR into one record per CDR3 protein. The sample has 400,000 to 500,000 distinct CDR3 sequences, over 12% seen once. The sample consisted of blood. Receptors were obtained from a man aged 18 to 29 with Graves' ophthalmopathy. Each CDR3 is given with its conserved first and last residue. A D gene is named only where the DNA matches it firmly. The size entry is marked missing in some rows and otherwise reads once, few, many or a size class.

V,size,J,D,CDR3,DNA
TRBV6-5,many,TRBJ2-3,TRBD2,CASSYRVAGVTDTQYF,TGTGCCAGCAGTTACCGAGTAGCGGGGGTTACAGATACGCAGTATTTT
TRBV14,many,TRBJ2-3,TRBD2,CASSQEGLAGVTTDTQYF,TGTGCCAGCAGCCAAGAAGGGCTAGCGGGGGTCACCACAGATACGCAGTATTTT
TRBV18,few,TRBJ2-5,NA,CASSPQGRGQETQYF,TGTGCCAGCTCACCACAGGGCCGTGGTCAAGAGACCCAGTACTTC
TRBV5-1,few,TRBJ2-7,NA,CASSLGESPYEQYF,TGCGCCAGCAGCTTGGGAGAGAGCCCCTACGAGCAGTACTTC
TRBV18,many,TRBJ1-6,NA,CASRESGVTAPLHF,TGTGCCAGTCGCGAATCAGGGGTGACGGCACCCCTCCACTTT
TRBV27,NA,TRBJ1-2,NA,CASSEIWTSDGYTF,TGTGCCAGCAGCGAGATTTGGACATCAGATGGCTACACCTTC
TRBV18,NA,TRBJ2-7,NA,CASSPAGWGDSYEQYF,TGTGCCAGCTCACCAGCGGGCTGGGGGGACTCCTACGAGCAGTACTTC
TRBV29-1,many,TRBJ1-5,NA,CSVGWDQPQHF,TGCAGCGTTGGTTGGGATCAGCCCCAGCATTTT
TRBV2,many,TRBJ2-1,NA,CASRPVGSNNEQFF,TGTGCCAGCAGACCGGTAGGCTCGAACAATGAGCAGTTCTTC
TRBV3-1,once,TRBJ2-2,NA,CASSQDYVGGTGELFF,TGTGCCAGCAGCCAAGATTACGTTGGGGGGACCGGGGAGCTGTTTTTT
TRBV20-1,few,TRBJ1-3,NA,CSARQVSGNTIYF,TGCAGTGCTAGACAGGTCTCTGGAAACACCATATATTTT
TRBV6-4,NA,TRBJ2-3,TRBD2,CASRAGAADTQYF,TGTGCCAGCAGGGCGGGAGCCGCAGATACGCAGTATTTT
TRBV9,many,TRBJ1-1,TRBD1,CASSVGGQGMNTEAFF,TGTGCCAGCAGCGTAGGGGGACAGGGCATGAACACTGAAGCTTTCTTT
TRBV20-1,NA,TRBJ2-3,TRBD2,CSASSVTSGRGSDTQYF,TGCAGTGCCAGCAGCGTTACTAGCGGGAGGGGGTCAGATACGCAGTATTTT
TRBV20-1,NA,TRBJ2-1,NA,CSARSSSLSSYDEQFF,TGCAGTGCTAGATCCTCTAGCCTGAGCTCCTACGATGAGCAGTTCTTC
TRBV6-5,many,TRBJ1-2,NA,CASSYSGTAYTF,TGTGCCAGCAGTTACTCCGGGACCGCTTACACCTTC
TRBV12-3/TRBV12-4,many,TRBJ1-1,NA,CASSLMERNTEAFF,TGTGCCAGCAGTTTAATGGAGAGGAACACTGAAGCTTTCTTT
TRBV10-1,NA,TRBJ2-1,TRBD1,CASMPGQGLGEQFF,TGCGCCAGCATGCCGGGACAGGGGTTGGGTGAGCAGTTCTTC
TRBV6-6,many,TRBJ2-7,NA,CASSYSKQGGSYEQYF,TGTGCCAGCAGTTACTCGAAGCAGGGGGGCTCCTACGAGCAGTACTTC
TRBV28,many,TRBJ2-3,TRBD2,CASSTSGSGPVGDTQYF,TGTGCCAGCAGCACTAGCGGGAGTGGCCCGGTTGGCGATACGCAGTATTTT
TRBV3-1,few,TRBJ2-5,TRBD2,CASSHLAGNGVGQYF,TGTGCCAGCAGCCACCTAGCGGGAAACGGAGTCGGCCAGTACTTC
TRBV9,NA,TRBJ2-3,TRBD2,CASSVLAGALQDTQYF,TGTGCCAGCAGCGTATTAGCGGGGGCCCTACAGGATACGCAGTATTTT
TRBV15,many,TRBJ2-7,NA,CATSKGGHEQYF,TGTGCCACCAGCAAGGGCGGCCACGAGCAGTACTTC
TRBV24-1,few,TRBJ2-4,TRBD1,CATESGTGGRLAKNIQYF,TGTGCCACCGAGTCCGGGACAGGGGGCCGATTAGCCAAAAACATTCAGTACTTC
TRBV7-9,many,TRBJ1-2,NA,CASSLAGAGIRVDGYTF,TGTGCCAGCAGCTTAGCTGGCGCAGGGATAAGGGTTGATGGCTACACCTTC
TRBV30,many,TRBJ2-5,TRBD1,CAWSKGQSPETQYF,TGTGCCTGGTCAAAGGGACAGAGCCCAGAGACCCAGTACTTC
TRBV2,many,TRBJ2-7,NA,CSFLTGLSEQYF,TGCTCCTTCCTTACAGGTTTAAGCGAGCAGTACTTC
TRBV19,once,TRBJ1-2,NA,CASSIFLHYGYTF,TGTGCCAGTAGTATCTTTCTGCACTATGGCTACACCTTC
TRBV5-1,once,TRBJ1-2,NA,CASSNTGNYGYTF,TGCGCCAGCAGTAATACAGGGAACTATGGCTACACCTTC
TRBV2,many,TRBJ2-2,TRBD2,CASSEWRGAYTGELFF,TGTGCCAGCAGTGAATGGCGGGGGGCGTACACCGGGGAGCTGTTTTTT
TRBV7-9,many,TRBJ2-5,TRBD2,CASSTHRELAGGYQETQYF,TGTGCCAGCAGCACCCACAGGGAGCTAGCGGGGGGGTACCAAGAGACCCAGTACTTC
TRBV27,NA,TRBJ2-3,NA,CASGGGGQDTQYF,TGTGCCAGCGGTGGCGGTGGCCAAGATACGCAGTATTTT
TRBV3-1,many,TRBJ2-1,TRBD1,CASSPGTGVYNEQFF,TGTGCCAGCAGCCCCGGGACAGGGGTATACAATGAGCAGTTCTTC
TRBV7-3,NA,TRBJ2-3,TRBD2,CASSRGTSTTDTQYF,TGTGCCAGCAGCAGAGGGACTAGCACCACAGATACGCAGTATTTT
TRBV29-1,few,TRBJ1-4,NA,CSVQGWNEKLFF,TGCAGCGTGCAAGGGTGGAATGAAAAACTGTTTTTT
TRBV9,NA,TRBJ2-2,TRBD2,CASSVYSGGENTGELFF,TGTGCCAGCAGCGTTTATAGCGGGGGGGAGAACACCGGGGAGCTGTTTTTT
TRBV6-1,many,TRBJ2-7,NA,CASSYTELYEQYF,TGTGCCAGCAGCTACACAGAGCTCTACGAGCAGTACTTC
TRBV5-1,many,TRBJ1-1,TRBD1,CASSVTGQGAEAFF,TGCGCCAGCAGCGTGACGGGACAGGGGGCCGAAGCTTTCTTT
TRBV28,many,TRBJ2-1,TRBD2,CASSRDYWEQFF,TGTGCCAGCAGCCGGGACTACTGGGAGCAGTTCTTC
TRBV9,NA,TRBJ2-5,TRBD2,CASSVERGGLGETQYF,TGTGCCAGCAGCGTAGAGCGGGGGGGCCTCGGGGAGACCCAGTACTTC
TRBV6-1,NA,TRBJ2-7,TRBD1,CASSDPDRYRWEQYF,TGTGCCAGCAGTGACCCGGACAGGTACCGTTGGGAGCAGTACTTC
TRBV11-1,NA,TRBJ2-2,NA,CASSLVSRPQAGELFF,TGTGCCAGCAGCTTAGTGTCCAGGCCCCAGGCCGGGGAGCTGTTTTTT
TRBV18,NA,TRBJ1-3,NA,CASSPQEGDLSGNTIYF,TGTGCCAGCTCACCACAGGAAGGGGACCTCTCTGGAAACACCATATATTTT
TRBV7-3,NA,TRBJ2-1,TRBD2,CASSLTSGHEGEQFF,TGTGCCAGCAGCTTGACTAGCGGTCATGAAGGGGAGCAGTTCTTC
TRBV3-1,many,TRBJ2-3,NA,CASSQRSANTDTQYF,TGTGCCAGCAGCCAAAGGTCGGCCAACACAGATACGCAGTATTTT
TRBV20-1,NA,TRBJ1-2,TRBD1,CSATLTGGSGYTF,TGCAGTGCTACGCTGACAGGGGGCTCTGGCTACACCTTC
TRBV13,many,TRBJ1-1,NA,CASSATGTLNTEAFF,TGTGCCAGCAGCGCCACCGGGACACTGAACACTGAAGCTTTCTTT
TRBV3-1,many,TRBJ1-1,NA,CASEGTEAFF,TGTGCCAGCGAGGGGACTGAAGCTTTCTTT
TRBV7-2,many,TRBJ2-1,NA,CASSLDGGRRNEQFF,TGTGCCAGCAGCTTAGATGGGGGTAGGAGGAATGAGCAGTTCTTC
TRBV24-1,NA,TRBJ2-1,TRBD2,CATSDLGGGGYDEQFF,TGTGCCACCAGTGATTTGGGCGGGGGGGGGTACGATGAGCAGTTCTTC
TRBV19,NA,TRBJ1-1,NA,CASSLPGTPEWSTEAFF,TGTGCCAGTAGTCTCCCCGGGACACCGGAGTGGAGTACTGAAGCTTTCTTT
TRBV4-1,many,TRBJ1-3,TRBD1,CASSQVRQGSGNTIYF,TGCGCCAGCAGCCAAGTTCGACAGGGCTCTGGAAACACCATATATTTT